The text below deals with one T cell receptor beta chain. The CDR3 is made up of 13 amino acids. Germline V gene data show CDR1 as KGHSH and CDR2 as LQKENI. V lost 4 bases, J lost 5 bases, and 12 bases lay in between. In the authors' workflow: Amplification of reference gene primers provided the estimated nucleated cell counts. TCRdb's table, derived via immunoSEQ multiplex PCR, lists solely in-frame clones and lacks some. D and trimming come from the DNA, and the V and J calls and clone size come from that table. The profile covers 120,000 or so clones, with around 80% appearing a single time and 16% taken by the ten largest. This sample is part of a study of blood T cell repertoires in COVID-19. Study information: Both acute and convalescent COVID-19 samples were obtained from the United States, Italy and Spain. PBMCs, B-cell-depleted T cells, or T cells were the source of the cDNA or gDNA that made up the material.

The source material was peripheral blood. The receptor comes from a man aged 55 to 70 with active or convalescent COVID-19. V usage is TRBV18 and J usage is TRBJ2-7; D perhaps matches TRBD1 (5 bases). The CDR3 coding sequence is TGTGCCAGCTCACTTGCAGGACAACACGAGCAGTACTTC. Its translation is CASSLAGQHEQYF.